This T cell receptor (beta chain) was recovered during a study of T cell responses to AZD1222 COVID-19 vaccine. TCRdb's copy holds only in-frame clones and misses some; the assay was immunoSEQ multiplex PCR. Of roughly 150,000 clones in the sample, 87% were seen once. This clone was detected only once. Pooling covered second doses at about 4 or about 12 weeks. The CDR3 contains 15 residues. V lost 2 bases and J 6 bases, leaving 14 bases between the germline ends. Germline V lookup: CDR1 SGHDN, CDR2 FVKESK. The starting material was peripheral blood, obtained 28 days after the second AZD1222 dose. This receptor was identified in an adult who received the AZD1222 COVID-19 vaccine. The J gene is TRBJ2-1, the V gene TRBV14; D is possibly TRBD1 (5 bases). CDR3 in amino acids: CASSQQLTAFNEQFF. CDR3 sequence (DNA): TGTGCCAGCAGCCAACAGTTGACAGCTTTCAATGAGCAGTTCTTC.